This is a list of T cell receptor beta chains from one sample in a study of blood T cell repertoires in COVID-19. Data came from immunoSEQ multiplex PCR; TCRdb stores just in-frame clones and leaves some out. The table lists over 100,000 clones, roughly 83% of them singletons. The sample was peripheral blood. The receptor set was obtained from a woman at least 80 years old with acute or convalescent COVID-19. The CDR3 runs from the conserved cysteine through the conserved F or W. The order of the fields is D gene, CDR3 length, V gene, J gene, clone size, CDR3 DNA, CDR3 protein. The D gene is left open where the match is weak. Part of the rows lack a size; the others show once, few, many or a class for expanded clones.

>-|13|TRBV5-6|TRBJ2-7|-
TGTGCCAGCAGCCCTTCCCGGGGTGGCGAGCAGTACTTC
CASSPSRGGEQYF
>TRBD1|15|TRBV7-2|TRBJ1-2|-
TGTGCCAGCAGCCTTGGGACAGGGACTAACTATGGCTACACCTTC
CASSLGTGTNYGYTF
>TRBD1|16|TRBV18|TRBJ2-5|-
TGTGCCAGCTCACCACCGCACAGGGGGATCGGGGAGACCCAGTACTTC
CASSPPHRGIGETQYF
>TRBD1|15|TRBV7-9|TRBJ1-4|-
TGTGCCAGCAGCTTAGGAGCAGGGGGAGGTGAAAAACTGTTTTTT
CASSLGAGGGEKLFF
>-|12|TRBV28|TRBJ1-1|-
TGTGCCAGCAGTTTCGGGAACACTGAAGCTTTCTTT
CASSFGNTEAFF
>-|14|TRBV10-1|TRBJ1-1|-
TGCGCCAGCAGTCCACAGCGGTTGAGCACTGAAGCTTTCTTT
CASSPQRLSTEAFF
>TRBD2|17|TRBV7-2|TRBJ2-1|-
TGTGCCAGCAGCTTAGATCTGGGGACTAGCGGGAGCAGGGAGCAGTTCTTC
CASSLDLGTSGSREQFF
>-|14|TRBV5-1|TRBJ2-5|-
TGCGCCAGCAGCTACACTAGCAACCAAGAGACCCAGTACTTC
CASSYTSNQETQYF
>TRBD1|13|TRBV24-1|TRBJ1-2|few
TGTGCCACCAGTGATGGGACAGCTTATGGCTACACCTTC
CATSDGTAYGYTF
>TRBD2|14|TRBV5-1|TRBJ2-5|-
TGCGCCAGCAGTACGACTAGCGTCTGGGAGACCCAGTACTTC
CASSTTSVWETQYF
>TRBD1|18|TRBV18|TRBJ2-3|-
TGTGCCAGCTCACCACCGACGGGACAGCTTTTTAGCACAGATACGCAGTATTTT
CASSPPTGQLFSTDTQYF
>TRBD1|10|TRBV29-1|TRBJ1-1|-
TGCAGCGTTAGGGGGCCGGAAGCTTTCTTT
CSVRGPEAFF
>-|13|TRBV30|TRBJ1-1|-
TGTGCCTGGAGTCTCGGGGATACCACTGAAGCTTTCTTT
CAWSLGDTTEAFF
>-|13|TRBV5-1|TRBJ1-1|-
TGCGCCAGCAGCTCCCCACCGGGGGGAGCAGCTTTCTTT
CASSSPPGGAAFF
>-|13|TRBV9|TRBJ1-5|few
TGTGCCAGCAGCGCCGGAATCGGGCAGCCCCAGCATTTT
CASSAGIGQPQHF
>TRBD1|14|TRBV18|TRBJ2-1|-
TGTGCCAGCTCACCGCAGGGGGCAGGCAATGAGCAGTTCTTC
CASSPQGAGNEQFF
>-|14|TRBV3-1/TRBV3-2|TRBJ2-1|-
TGTGCCAGCAGCTCCCACCCTACTAGTGATGAGCAGTTCTTC
CASSSHPTSDEQFF
>TRBD1|14|TRBV29-1|TRBJ1-2|few
TGCAGCGTTGAATCTGGACAGGGGTTCTATGGCTACACCTTC
CSVESGQGFYGYTF
>TRBD2|12|TRBV10-3|TRBJ2-7|-
TGTGCCACGGGACGGGAGGCGGGCGAGCAGTACTTC
CATGREAGEQYF
>-|14|TRBV28|TRBJ1-3|-
TGTGCCAGCAGTTTTGAGACTTTTGGAAACACCATATATTTT
CASSFETFGNTIYF
>-|15|TRBV4-3|TRBJ1-5|once
TGCGCCAGCAGCCAAGATCACCAGGCCTTCAAGCCCCAGCATTTT
CASSQDHQAFKPQHF
>TRBD1|15|TRBV5-1|TRBJ2-2|-
TGCGCCAGCACCCAAGCAGGGGGGAACACCGGGGAGCTGTTTTTT
CASTQAGGNTGELFF
>-|18|TRBV28|TRBJ1-6|-
TGTGCCAGCAGTTTAGGGGGGGGCCCGAGTGCCTATAATTCACCCCTCCACTTT
CASSLGGGPSAYNSPLHF
>-|11|TRBV6-5|TRBJ2-7|once
TGTGCCAGTGCCGGCGGCTACGAGCAGTACTTC
CASAGGYEQYF
>-|15|TRBV7-9|TRBJ2-3|-
TGTGCCAGCAGCTTACTTGGGGGGACCACAGATACGCAGTATTTT
CASSLLGGTTDTQYF
>-|14|TRBV3-1/TRBV3-2|TRBJ1-5|-
TGTGCCAGCAGCCCCGCCGGGTCAAATCAGCCCCAGCATTTT
CASSPAGSNQPQHF
>-|14|TRBV5-6|TRBJ1-2|once
TGTGCCAGCACGGCCGGGAGTTTTAACTATGGCTACACCTTC
CASTAGSFNYGYTF
>TRBD1|14|TRBV28|TRBJ1-1|few
TGTGCCAGCACCCTGGGACAGTGGGACACTGAAGCTTTCTTT
CASTLGQWDTEAFF
>TRBD2|17|TRBV4-2|TRBJ2-2|-
TGTGCCAGCGAGCCCGGGGGACTAGCGGGGATAACCGGGGAGCTGTTTTTT
CASEPGGLAGITGELFF